This is a list of T cell receptor beta chains from one sample in a study of blood T cell repertoires in COVID-19. Sequencing was performed with immunoSEQ multiplex PCR; in TCRdb, only in-frame clones are kept and a portion is missing. Here the sample spans about 150,000 clones, 75% to 90% being singletons. Sequenced: PBMCs or T cells enriched from blood (not recorded which). The source of these receptors is a woman aged 35 to 49 who had been exposed to COVID-19. Each CDR3 is given with its conserved first and last residue. The D gene is left open where the match is weak. Expanded clones are given a class, and other clones once, few, many or no size at all.

v_gene	len	abundance	d_gene	j_gene	CDR3nt	CDR3aa
TRBV6-5	15	once	TRBD2	TRBJ2-1	TGTGCCAGCAGTTCCGGGACTAGCGGGCGCAATGAGCAGTTCTTC	CASSSGTSGRNEQFF
TRBV28	14	.	.	TRBJ1-1	TGTGCCAGCAGGGGGCACTTCATGAACACTGAAGCTTTCTTT	CASRGHFMNTEAFF
TRBV7-9	12	.	TRBD1	TRBJ2-7	TGTGCCAGCAGGGCGACAGGGTACGAGCAGTACTTC	CASRATGYEQYF
TRBV5-1	18	.	TRBD2	TRBJ2-1	TGCGCCAGCAGCTTGGCAAGGGTTAGCGGGGGGCGAATCAATGAGCAGTTCTTC	CASSLARVSGGRINEQFF
TRBV6-5	14	.	.	TRBJ1-4	TGTGCCAGCAGAAAACAGGGTAGCTTCGAAAAACTGTTTTTT	CASRKQGSFEKLFF
TRBV27	17	.	.	TRBJ2-3	TGTGCCAGCACCGAGTGGGACTGGACCCTTAGCACAGATACGCAGTATTTT	CASTEWDWTLSTDTQYF
TRBV7-2	17	.	TRBD1	TRBJ2-7	TGTGCCAGCAGCTCCCGGGACAGGGGGCGCGGTCACTACGAGCAGTACTTC	CASSSRDRGRGHYEQYF
TRBV7-2	14	few	.	TRBJ1-1	TGTGCCAGCAGCTTAGCAAATATGAACACTGAAGCTTTCTTT	CASSLANMNTEAFF
TRBV6-2/TRBV6-3	16	.	.	TRBJ2-7	TGTGCCAGCAGTTACTCAGGGCGGGGCGACTCCTACGAGCAGTACTTC	CASSYSGRGDSYEQYF
TRBV9	15	.	TRBD2	TRBJ2-2	TGTGCCAGTGAGATAGGACTAGCGGATACCGGGGAGCTGTTTTTT	CASEIGLADTGELFF
TRBV29-1	18	.	TRBD1	TRBJ2-5	TGCAGCGTTGAATATCTTCTGGGACAGGGGGCAGTTGGGGAGACCCAGTACTTC	CSVEYLLGQGAVGETQYF
TRBV27	13	.	.	TRBJ2-3	TGTGCCAGCAGTTTAGAGGGTGGATATACGCAGTATTTT	CASSLEGGYTQYF
TRBV20-1	10	.	TRBD1	TRBJ1-2	TGCAGTGCTGATGGACAGGGGGTCACCTTC	CSADGQGVTF
TRBV29-1	15	.	TRBD2	TRBJ2-7	TGCAGCGTTGGGTCGCGTGTGGGGGGGATTGGGGAGCAGTACTTC	CSVGSRVGGIGEQYF
TRBV28	17	.	TRBD1	TRBJ1-3	TGTGCCAGCACCACGGCCGGTGCAGGGGGCTCTGGAAACACCATATATTTT	CASTTAGAGGSGNTIYF
TRBV3-1/TRBV3-2	14	once	TRBD2	TRBJ2-2	TGTGCCAGCAGCCAATCATTAGCGGGAGGGGAGCTGTTTTTT	CASSQSLAGGELFF
TRBV6-1	14	.	.	TRBJ1-2	TGTGCCAGCAGTGACAGAACAGGAGACGGTGGCTACACCTTC	CASSDRTGDGGYTF
TRBV11-1	14	.	TRBD1	TRBJ2-4	TGTGCCAGCAGCCCCCGGGACAGTGAAAACATTCAGTACTTC	CASSPRDSENIQYF
TRBV19	16	.	.	TRBJ2-4	TGTGCCAGTAGTATAGGTCCCCGGGGAGTCAAAAACATTCAGTACTTC	CASSIGPRGVKNIQYF
TRBV7-9	14	.	TRBD1	TRBJ1-4	TGTGCCAGCACTAGGACAGGGGGTGGCGAAAAACTGTTTTTT	CASTRTGGGEKLFF
TRBV6-5	12	.	.	TRBJ1-1	TGTGCCGCCGGGGTCCCCGGGACTGAAGCTTTCTTT	CAAGVPGTEAFF
TRBV1	17	once	.	TRBJ2-2	TGCACCAGCAGCCAATCCTCTAGCGGGGCGAACACCGGGGAGCTGTTTTTT	CTSSQSSSGANTGELFF
TRBV2	15	.	.	TRBJ1-6	TGTGCCAGCAGTGTTCGCAGGGACAAGAATTCACCCCTCCACTTT	CASSVRRDKNSPLHF
TRBV27	16	.	TRBD1	TRBJ2-1	TGTGCCAGCAGTTTATCACACAGGGGGCGTGAAAATGAGCAGTTCTTC	CASSLSHRGRENEQFF
TRBV5-1	14	.	TRBD1	TRBJ2-1	TGCGCCAGCAGCGCGGGACAGGGGAGCAATGAGCAGTTCTTC	CASSAGQGSNEQFF
TRBV11-2	18	.	TRBD1	TRBJ2-2	TGTGCCAGCAGCTTAAAAGGGGCCGGGACAGCGAACACCGGGGAGCTGTTTTTT	CASSLKGAGTANTGELFF
TRBV7-3	15	.	TRBD2	TRBJ2-3	TGTGCCAGCAGCTTAACTAGCGGGGGCACAGATACGCAGTATTTT	CASSLTSGGTDTQYF
TRBV5-5	15	.	TRBD1	TRBJ2-1	TGTGCCAGCAGCGTCGAACCCTCACAGGGGTATGAGCAGTTCTTC	CASSVEPSQGYEQFF
TRBV7-9	15	.	TRBD1	TRBJ1-4	TGTGCCAGCAGCGCCCGACAGGGAGATAATGAAAAACTGTTTTTT	CASSARQGDNEKLFF
TRBV19	15	once	TRBD1	TRBJ2-6	TGTGCCAGTACGACAGGGCTCTCTGGGGCCAACGTCCTGACTTTC	CASTTGLSGANVLTF
TRBV5-6	13	.	.	TRBJ2-5	TGTGCCAGCAGCTTTAACGGAGAAGAGACCCAGTACTTC	CASSFNGEETQYF
TRBV5-4	13	.	.	TRBJ2-3	TGTGCCAGCAGCTTACAGAGCACAGATACGCAGTATTTT	CASSLQSTDTQYF
TRBV7-3	15	.	.	TRBJ1-6	TGTGCCAGCAGCACGGGTTCTGGATATAATTCACCCCTCCACTTT	CASSTGSGYNSPLHF
TRBV9	13	.	.	TRBJ2-2	TGTGCCAGCAGCGCCCCTTTGACCGGGGAGCTGTTTTTT	CASSAPLTGELFF
TRBV7-2	16	.	TRBD2	TRBJ2-1	TGTGCCAGCAGCGTAACGGGAGGTCCCTCCTACAATGAGCAGTTCTTC	CASSVTGGPSYNEQFF
TRBV5-8	15	.	.	TRBJ2-2	TGTGCCAGCAGCTTGGCCGGAGGGAACACCGGGGAGCTGTTTTTT	CASSLAGGNTGELFF
TRBV19	13	.	TRBD1	TRBJ1-5	TGTGCCAGTAGGACAGGGGATTATCAGCCCCAGCATTTT	CASRTGDYQPQHF
TRBV6-6	14	.	TRBD1	TRBJ1-4	TGTGCCAGCTGTAGGGGGGACAGGGCCGAAAAACTGTTTTTT	CASCRGDRAEKLFF
TRBV6-4	13	.	.	TRBJ2-2	TGTGCCAGCAGTGAACAGGGCACCGGGGAGCTGTTTTTT	CASSEQGTGELFF
TRBV7-9	15	few	.	TRBJ1-6	TGTGCCAGCAGCTATGGGAGCTCCTATAATTCACCCCTCCACTTT	CASSYGSSYNSPLHF
TRBV4-1	14	.	TRBD1	TRBJ1-2	TGCGCCAGCAGCCAAGATATAGGGGGCGATGGCTACACCTTC	CASSQDIGGDGYTF
TRBV9	14	.	.	TRBJ2-7	TGTGCCAGCAGCGTATCAGGAGGCGGTAACGAGCAGTACTTC	CASSVSGGGNEQYF
TRBV5-5	13	few	.	TRBJ1-2	TGTGCCAGCAGCTTGGCAGGGGACTATGGCTACACCTTC	CASSLAGDYGYTF
TRBV28	12	.	.	TRBJ1-4	TGTGCCAGCAGGGGCCTTAATGAAAAACTGTTTTTT	CASRGLNEKLFF
TRBV5-1	14	.	TRBD1	TRBJ1-1	TGCGCCAGCAGCTTTGGGACAGAAGGAACTGAAGCTTTCTTT	CASSFGTEGTEAFF
TRBV6-5	15	.	.	TRBJ1-2	TGTGCCAGCCATAAACAGGGCCTTCGAAACTATGGCTACACCTTC	CASHKQGLRNYGYTF
TRBV19	15	.	.	TRBJ1-5	TGTGCCAGTAGTATTTTCGACAGAAGCAATCAGCCCCAGCATTTT	CASSIFDRSNQPQHF
TRBV7-9	13	.	.	TRBJ2-5	TGTGCCAGCAGCTTAGAAGAGAGAGAGACCCAGTACTTC	CASSLEERETQYF
TRBV3-1/TRBV3-2	16	.	TRBD2	TRBJ2-3	TGTGCCAGCAGCCAATTCATAGCGGGAGGGTCAGATACGCAGTATTTT	CASSQFIAGGSDTQYF
TRBV6-2/TRBV6-3	14	.	.	TRBJ2-7	TGTGCCAGCAGTTACTCCTCCCAGTTGAACGAGCAGTACTTC	CASSYSSQLNEQYF
TRBV25-1	15	.	.	TRBJ2-5	TGTGCCAGCAGTGACAGGGCCACCTTCCAAGAGACCCAGTACTTC	CASSDRATFQETQYF
TRBV28	15	.	TRBD1	TRBJ2-5	TGTGCCAGCAGTGCGGGACAGGGGGCTCAAGAGACCCAGTACTTC	CASSAGQGAQETQYF
TRBV5-6	12	once	.	TRBJ1-2	TGTGCCAGCACCGTCGGGGGTGCTGGCTACACCTTC	CASTVGGAGYTF
TRBV6-5	13	.	TRBD2	TRBJ2-3	TGTGCCAGCGGGGAGGGAAAGCGCTATACGCAGTATTTT	CASGEGKRYTQYF
TRBV3-1/TRBV3-2	16	.	.	TRBJ2-3	TGTGCCAGCAGCCGCCGGACACACCCTGAGGCAGATACGCAGTATTTT	CASSRRTHPEADTQYF